These 4 T cell receptor beta chains originate from one sample sequenced in a study of graft-versus-host responses after intestinal transplantation. These receptors have no identified antigens. Generated by immunoSEQ multiplex PCR, the TCRdb table keeps only in-frame clones and is missing some. The table shows 88,000 or so clones, with 90% occurring only once. The material was unstimulated CD4+ T cells sorted from spleen or lymph node cells, obtained before intestinal transplant. The receptors here all came from a human donor who received an intestinal transplant.

The J gene is TRBJ1-5, the V gene TRBV6-1, with D unclear. V lost 0 bases and J 2 bases, leaving 8 bases between the germline ends. The CDR3 contains 15 residues. Germline V CDR1 and CDR2: MNHNS, SASEGT. CDR3 in DNA: TGTGCCAGCAGTGAAGCCTTTGGAGGCAATCAGCCCCAGCATTTT. Translated, it gives CASSEAFGGNQPQHF.

The CDR3 sequence: CASSVSDNSPLHF. CDR3 bases: TGTGCCAGCAGCGTATCAGATAATTCACCCCTCCACTTT. The gene calls are TRBV9 and TRBJ1-6; D gene unclear. CDR3 size: 13 residues. Germline loops: CDR1 SGDLS, CDR2 YYNGEE. With 1 base removed from V and 5 bases from J, the gap between germline ends came to 4 bases.

This sequence joins TRBV6-5 and TRBJ1-2; TRBD1 might be the D (6 bases). Germline CDR1 is MNHEY and CDR2 is SVGAGI. Trimming removed 2 bases at V and 7 bases at J, with 14 bases between. The CDR3 contains 14 residues. The CDR3 loop is CASSYMRGAGGYTF. For the CDR3, the DNA is TGTGCCAGCAGTTACATGCGGGGGGCGGGTGGCTACACCTTC.

CDR3 in amino acids: CATSRDRTGGMGEQFF. In nucleotides, the CDR3 is TGTGCCACCAGCAGAGACCGGACAGGGGGCATGGGTGAGCAGTTCTTC. The V and J genes are TRBV15 and TRBJ2-1, with 11 positions matching TRBD1. With 0 bases clipped from V and 9 bases from J, the junction kept 7 bases outside the gene matches. The CDR3 is made up of 16 amino acids. Germline V gives CDR1 LNHNV, CDR2 YYDKDF (reference sequence). Together with reference TRBV15 and TRBJ2-1, the CDR3 gives the full variable domain: DAMVIQNPRYQVTQFGKPVTLSCSQTLNHNVMYWYQQKSSQAPKLLFHYYDKDFNNEADTPDNFQSRRPNTSFCFLDIRSPGLGDTAMYLCATSRDRTGGMGEQFFGPGTRLTVL.